Sequencing of this T cell receptor (beta chain) was carried out in a study of blood T cell repertoires in COVID-19. Across the whole study: Donors in the United States, Italy and Spain gave samples during acute or convalescent COVID-19. PBMCs, B-cell-depleted T cells, or T cells were the source of the cDNA or gDNA that made up the material.

Original data processing: From reference gene primer amplification, estimates of nucleated cell counts were derived. Clones were read by immunoSEQ multiplex PCR, and TCRdb kept only the in-frame ones, dropping some. V, J and clone size derive from that table, while D and trimming were established from the DNA sequence. The table has 150,000 to 200,000 clones, under 95% seen once. Germline V gene lookup returns CDR1 SGHVS and CDR2 FNYEAQ. This CDR3 region has 15 residues. The V and J ends lost 3 bases and 3 bases, in that order; junction bases with no gene match: 5. The V and J genes are TRBV7-6 and TRBJ2-3; 8 bases agree with TRBD1. Sample: peripheral blood. This TCR came from a man in his sixties with active or convalescent COVID-19. CDR3 nucleotides: TGTGCCAGCAGCTTGGGCAGGGGGCTTACAGATACGCAGTATTTT. It encodes CASSLGRGLTDTQYF.